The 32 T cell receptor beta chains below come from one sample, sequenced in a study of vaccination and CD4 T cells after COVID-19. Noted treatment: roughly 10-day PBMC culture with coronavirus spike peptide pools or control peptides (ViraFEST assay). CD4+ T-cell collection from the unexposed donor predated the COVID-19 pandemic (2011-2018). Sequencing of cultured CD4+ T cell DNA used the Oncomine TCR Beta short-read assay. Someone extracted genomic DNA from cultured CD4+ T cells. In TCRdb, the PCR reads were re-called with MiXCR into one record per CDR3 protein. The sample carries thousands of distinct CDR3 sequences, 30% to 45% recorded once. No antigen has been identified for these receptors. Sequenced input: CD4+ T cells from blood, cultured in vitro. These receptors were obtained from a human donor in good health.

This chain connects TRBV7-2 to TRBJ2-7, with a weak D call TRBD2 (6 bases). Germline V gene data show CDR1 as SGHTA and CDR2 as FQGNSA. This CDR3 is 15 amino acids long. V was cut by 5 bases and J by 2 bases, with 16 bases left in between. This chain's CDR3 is CASSPSSVSTYEQYF. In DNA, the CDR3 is TGTGCCAGCAGCCCATCTAGCGTCTCCACCTACGAGCAGTACTTC.

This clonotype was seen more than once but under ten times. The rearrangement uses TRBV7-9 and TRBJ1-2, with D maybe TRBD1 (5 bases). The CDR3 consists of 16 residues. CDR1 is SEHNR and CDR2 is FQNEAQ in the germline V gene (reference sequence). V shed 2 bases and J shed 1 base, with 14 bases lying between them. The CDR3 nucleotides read TGTGCCAGCAGCTTATTCGGGGCAGGGAATAACTATGGCTACACCTTC. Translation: CASSLFGAGNNYGYTF.

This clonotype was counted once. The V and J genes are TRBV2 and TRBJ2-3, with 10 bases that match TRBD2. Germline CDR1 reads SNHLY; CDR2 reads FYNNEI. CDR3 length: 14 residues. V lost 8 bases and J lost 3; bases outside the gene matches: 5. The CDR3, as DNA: TGTGCCAGCGCCCTAGCGGGAGTAACAGATACGCAGTATTTT. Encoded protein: CASALAGVTDTQYF.

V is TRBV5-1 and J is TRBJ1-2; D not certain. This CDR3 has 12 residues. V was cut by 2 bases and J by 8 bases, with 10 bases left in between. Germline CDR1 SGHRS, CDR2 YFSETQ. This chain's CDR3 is CASSFGEDGYTF. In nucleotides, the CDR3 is TGCGCCAGCAGCTTCGGGGAGGACGGCTACACCTTC. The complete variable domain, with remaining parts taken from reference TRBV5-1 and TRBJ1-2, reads KAGVTQTPRYLIKTRGQQVTLSCSPISGHRSVSWYQQTPGQGLQFLFEYFSETQRNKGNFPGRFSGRQFSNSRSEMNVSTLELGDSALYLCASSFGEDGYTFGSGTRLTVV.

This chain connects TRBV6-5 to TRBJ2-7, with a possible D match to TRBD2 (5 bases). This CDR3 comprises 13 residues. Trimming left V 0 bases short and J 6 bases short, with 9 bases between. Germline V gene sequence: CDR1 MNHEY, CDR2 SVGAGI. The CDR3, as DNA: TGTGCCAGCAGTTACTCGGGAGTGGGCGAGCAGTACTTC. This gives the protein CASSYSGVGEQYF.

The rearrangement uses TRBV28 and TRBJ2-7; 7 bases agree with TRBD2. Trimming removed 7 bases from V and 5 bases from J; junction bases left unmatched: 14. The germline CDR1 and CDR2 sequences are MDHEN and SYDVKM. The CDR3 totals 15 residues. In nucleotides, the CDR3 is TGTGCCAGCACCTATGTCGGGGGGTATGGGAACGAGCAGTACTTC. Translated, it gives CASTYVGGYGNEQYF.

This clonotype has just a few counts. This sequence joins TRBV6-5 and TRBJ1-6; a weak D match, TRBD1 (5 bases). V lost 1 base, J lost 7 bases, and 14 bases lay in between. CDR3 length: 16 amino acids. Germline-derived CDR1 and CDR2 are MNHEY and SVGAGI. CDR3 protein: CASSYLGVGENSPLHF. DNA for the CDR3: TGTGCCAGCAGTTACTTGGGGGTGGGTGAGAATTCACCCCTCCACTTT.

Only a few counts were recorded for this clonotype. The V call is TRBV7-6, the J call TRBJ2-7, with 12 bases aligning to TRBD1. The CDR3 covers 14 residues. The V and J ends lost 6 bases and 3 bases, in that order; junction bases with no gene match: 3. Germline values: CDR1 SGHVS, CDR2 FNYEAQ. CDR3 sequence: CASSRDRGLYEQYF. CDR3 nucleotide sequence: TGTGCCAGCAGTAGGGACAGGGGGCTCTACGAGCAGTACTTC.

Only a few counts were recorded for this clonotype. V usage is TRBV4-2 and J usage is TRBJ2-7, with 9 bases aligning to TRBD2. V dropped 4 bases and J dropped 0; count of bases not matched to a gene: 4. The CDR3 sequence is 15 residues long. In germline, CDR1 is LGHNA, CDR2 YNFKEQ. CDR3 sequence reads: CASSLSGRSSYEQYF. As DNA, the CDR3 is TGTGCCAGCAGCCTGAGCGGGAGGAGCTCCTACGAGCAGTACTTC.

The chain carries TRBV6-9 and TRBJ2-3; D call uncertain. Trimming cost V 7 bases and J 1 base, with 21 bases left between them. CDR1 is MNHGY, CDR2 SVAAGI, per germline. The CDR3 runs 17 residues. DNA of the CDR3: TGTGCCAGCAATTTCCTCAGAGACCAATTCGGCACAGATACGCAGTATTTT. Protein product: CASNFLRDQFGTDTQYF.

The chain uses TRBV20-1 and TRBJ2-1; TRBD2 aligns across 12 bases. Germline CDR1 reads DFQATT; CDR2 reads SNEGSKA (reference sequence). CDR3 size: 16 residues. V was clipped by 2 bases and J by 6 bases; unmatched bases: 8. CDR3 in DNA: TGCAGTGCTAGACTAGCGGGAGGGCCCGGGGGCAATGAGCAGTTCTTC. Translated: CSARLAGGPGGNEQFF.

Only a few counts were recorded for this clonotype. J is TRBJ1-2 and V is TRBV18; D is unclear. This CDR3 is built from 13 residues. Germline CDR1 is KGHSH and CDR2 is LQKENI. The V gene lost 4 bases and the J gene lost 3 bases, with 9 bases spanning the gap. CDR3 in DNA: TGTGCCAGCTCACAAAAACCAGACTATGGCTACACCTTC. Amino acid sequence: CASSQKPDYGYTF. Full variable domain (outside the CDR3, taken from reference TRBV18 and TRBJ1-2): NAGVMQNPRHLVRRRGQEARLRCSPMKGHSHVYWYRQLPEEGLKFMVYLQKENIIDESGMPKERFSAEFPKEGPSILRIQQVVRGDSAAYFCASSQKPDYGYTFGSGTRLTVV.

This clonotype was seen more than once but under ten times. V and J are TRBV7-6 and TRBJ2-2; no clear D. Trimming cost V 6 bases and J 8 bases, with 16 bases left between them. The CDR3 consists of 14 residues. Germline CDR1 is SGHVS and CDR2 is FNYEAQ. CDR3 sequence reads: CASRNTLVGGELFF. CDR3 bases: TGTGCCAGCAGAAACACACTTGTAGGAGGGGAGCTGTTTTTT.

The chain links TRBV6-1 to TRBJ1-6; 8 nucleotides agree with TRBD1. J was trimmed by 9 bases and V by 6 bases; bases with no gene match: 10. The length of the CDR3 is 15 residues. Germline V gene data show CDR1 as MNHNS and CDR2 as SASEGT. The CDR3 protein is CASRDGQGEGSPLHF. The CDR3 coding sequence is TGTGCCAGCAGAGACGGACAGGGTGAAGGTTCACCCCTCCACTTT.

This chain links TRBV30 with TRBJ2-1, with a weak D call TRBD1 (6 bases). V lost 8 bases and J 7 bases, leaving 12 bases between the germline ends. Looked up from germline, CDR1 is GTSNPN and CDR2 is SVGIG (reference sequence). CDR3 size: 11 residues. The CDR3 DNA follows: TGTGCCCGATCCACAGGGAATGAGCAGTTCTTC. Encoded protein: CARSTGNEQFF.

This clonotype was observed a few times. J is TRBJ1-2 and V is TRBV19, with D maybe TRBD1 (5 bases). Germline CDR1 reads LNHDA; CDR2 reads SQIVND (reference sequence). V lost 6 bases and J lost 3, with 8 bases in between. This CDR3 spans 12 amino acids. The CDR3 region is CASRGVYYGYTF. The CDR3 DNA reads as TGTGCCAGTAGAGGGGTTTACTATGGCTACACCTTC.

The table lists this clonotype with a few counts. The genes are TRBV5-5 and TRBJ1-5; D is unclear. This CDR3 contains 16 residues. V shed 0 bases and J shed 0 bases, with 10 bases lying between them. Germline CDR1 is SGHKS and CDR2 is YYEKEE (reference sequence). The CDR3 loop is CASSLVATLSNQPQHF. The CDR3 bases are TGTGCCAGCAGCTTGGTAGCTACTCTTAGCAATCAGCCCCAGCATTTT.

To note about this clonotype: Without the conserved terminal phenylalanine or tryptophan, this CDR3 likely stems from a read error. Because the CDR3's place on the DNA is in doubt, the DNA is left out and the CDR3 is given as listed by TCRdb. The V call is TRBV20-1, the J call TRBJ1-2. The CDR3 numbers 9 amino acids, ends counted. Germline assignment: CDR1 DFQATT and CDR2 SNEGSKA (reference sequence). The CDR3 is CSALEERTI.

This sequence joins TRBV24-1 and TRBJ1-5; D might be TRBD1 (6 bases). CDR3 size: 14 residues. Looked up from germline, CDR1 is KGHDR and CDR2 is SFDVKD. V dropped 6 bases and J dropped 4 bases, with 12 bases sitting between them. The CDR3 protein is CATSKGRGNQPQHF. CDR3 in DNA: TGTGCCACCAGTAAGGGGAGGGGGAATCAGCCCCAGCATTTT.

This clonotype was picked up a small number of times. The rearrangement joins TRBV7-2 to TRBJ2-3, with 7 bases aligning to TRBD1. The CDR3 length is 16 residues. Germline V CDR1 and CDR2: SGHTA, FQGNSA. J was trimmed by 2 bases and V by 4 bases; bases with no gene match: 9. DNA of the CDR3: TGTGCCAGCAGCTCAAGAAGGGGGCAAGACACAGATACGCAGTATTTT. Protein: CASSSRRGQDTDTQYF.

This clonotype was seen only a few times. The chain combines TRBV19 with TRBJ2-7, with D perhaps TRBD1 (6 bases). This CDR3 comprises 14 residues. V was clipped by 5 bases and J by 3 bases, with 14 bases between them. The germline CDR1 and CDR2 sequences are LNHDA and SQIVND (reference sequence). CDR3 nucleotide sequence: TGTGCCAGTAGTGCCGGACAGTTTCTCTACGAGCAGTACTTC. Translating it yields CASSAGQFLYEQYF.

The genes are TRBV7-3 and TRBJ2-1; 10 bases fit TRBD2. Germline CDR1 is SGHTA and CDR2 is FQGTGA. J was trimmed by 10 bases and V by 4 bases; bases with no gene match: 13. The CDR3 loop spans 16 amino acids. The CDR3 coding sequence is TGTGCCAGCAGCTCCCAGTCAAGCGGGGGGGTTGGAGAGCAGTTCTTC. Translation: CASSSQSSGGVGEQFF.

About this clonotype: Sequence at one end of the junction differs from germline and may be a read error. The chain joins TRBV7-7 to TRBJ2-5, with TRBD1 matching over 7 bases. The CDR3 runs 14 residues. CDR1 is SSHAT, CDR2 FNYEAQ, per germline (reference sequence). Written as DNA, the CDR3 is TGTGCTAGCAGCCCGGGACAGTTCCAAGAGACCCAGTACTTC. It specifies CASSPGQFQETQYF. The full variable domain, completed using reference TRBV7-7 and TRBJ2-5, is GAGVSQSPRYKVTKRGQDVTLRCDPISSHATLYWYQQALGQGPEFLTYFNYEAQPDKSGLPSDRFSAERPEGSISTLTIQRTEQRDSAMYRCASSPGQFQETQYFGPGTRLLVL.

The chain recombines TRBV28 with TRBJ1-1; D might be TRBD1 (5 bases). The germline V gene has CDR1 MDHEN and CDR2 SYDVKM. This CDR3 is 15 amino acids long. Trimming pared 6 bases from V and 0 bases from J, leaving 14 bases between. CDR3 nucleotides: TGTGCCAGCAGCCCGTGGGGACGGCTGAACACTGAAGCTTTCTTT. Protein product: CASSPWGRLNTEAFF.

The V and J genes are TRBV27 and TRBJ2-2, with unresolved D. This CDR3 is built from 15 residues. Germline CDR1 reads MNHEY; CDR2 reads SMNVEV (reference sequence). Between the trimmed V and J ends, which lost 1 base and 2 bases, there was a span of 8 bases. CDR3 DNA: TGTGCCAGCAGTTTATTAAGAGCTAACACCGGGGAGCTGTTTTTT. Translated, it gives CASSLLRANTGELFF.

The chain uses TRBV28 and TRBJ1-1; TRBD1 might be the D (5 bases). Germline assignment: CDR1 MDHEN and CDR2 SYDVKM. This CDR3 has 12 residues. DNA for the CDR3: TGTGCTCTGGGCCAGGGTCCTACTGAAGCTTTCTTT. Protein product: CALGQGPTEAFF.

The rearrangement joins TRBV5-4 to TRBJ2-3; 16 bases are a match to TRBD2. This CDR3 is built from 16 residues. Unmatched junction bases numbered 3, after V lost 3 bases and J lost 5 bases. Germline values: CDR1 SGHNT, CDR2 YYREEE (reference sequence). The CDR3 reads CASSSGTSGRGDTQYF. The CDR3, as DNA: TGTGCCAGCAGCTCCGGGACTAGCGGGAGGGGAGATACGCAGTATTTT.

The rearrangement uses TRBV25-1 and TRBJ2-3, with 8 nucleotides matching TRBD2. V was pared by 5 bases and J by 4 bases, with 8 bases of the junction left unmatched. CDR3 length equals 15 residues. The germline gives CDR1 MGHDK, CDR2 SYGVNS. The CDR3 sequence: CASSKRGPSADTQYF. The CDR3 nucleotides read TGTGCCAGCAGTAAGCGGGGGCCAAGCGCAGATACGCAGTATTTT.

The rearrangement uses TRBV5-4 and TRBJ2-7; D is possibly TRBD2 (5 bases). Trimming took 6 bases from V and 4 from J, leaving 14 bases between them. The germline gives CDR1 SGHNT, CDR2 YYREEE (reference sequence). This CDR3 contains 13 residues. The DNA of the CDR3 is TGTGCCAGCACGGGAAATAGGAATTACGAGCAGTACTTC. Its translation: CASTGNRNYEQYF.

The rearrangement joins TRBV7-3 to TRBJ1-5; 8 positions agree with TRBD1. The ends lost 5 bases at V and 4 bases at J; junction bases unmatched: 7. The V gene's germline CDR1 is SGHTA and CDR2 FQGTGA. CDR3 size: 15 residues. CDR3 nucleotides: TGTGCCAGCAGCGCCCAGACAGGGGATAATCAGCCCCAGCATTTT. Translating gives CASSAQTGDNQPQHF. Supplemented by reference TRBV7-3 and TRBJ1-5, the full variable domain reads GAGVSQTPSNKVTEKGKYVELRCDPISGHTALYWYRQSLGQGPEFLIYFQGTGAADDSGLPNDRFFAVRPEGSVSTLKIQRTERGDSAVYLCASSAQTGDNQPQHFGDGTRLSIL.

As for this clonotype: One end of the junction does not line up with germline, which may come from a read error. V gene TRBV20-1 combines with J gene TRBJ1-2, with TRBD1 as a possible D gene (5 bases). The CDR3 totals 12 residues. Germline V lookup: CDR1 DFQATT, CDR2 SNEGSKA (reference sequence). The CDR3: CNARKQARGYTF. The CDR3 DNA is TGCAATGCTAGAAAACAGGCTCGCGGCTACACCTTC.

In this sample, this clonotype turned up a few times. CDR3 nucleotides: TGCAGTGCTAGAGATTGGCAGGGGGCGCCGGACGAGCAGTACTTC. Its protein is CSARDWQGAPDEQYF. This chain connects TRBV20-1 to TRBJ2-7; 8 nucleotides agree with TRBD1. Germline trimming cut 0 bases from V and 5 bases from J; bases unmatched to any gene: 9. Germline CDR1 is DFQATT and CDR2 is SNEGSKA (reference sequence). The CDR3 has 15 residues.